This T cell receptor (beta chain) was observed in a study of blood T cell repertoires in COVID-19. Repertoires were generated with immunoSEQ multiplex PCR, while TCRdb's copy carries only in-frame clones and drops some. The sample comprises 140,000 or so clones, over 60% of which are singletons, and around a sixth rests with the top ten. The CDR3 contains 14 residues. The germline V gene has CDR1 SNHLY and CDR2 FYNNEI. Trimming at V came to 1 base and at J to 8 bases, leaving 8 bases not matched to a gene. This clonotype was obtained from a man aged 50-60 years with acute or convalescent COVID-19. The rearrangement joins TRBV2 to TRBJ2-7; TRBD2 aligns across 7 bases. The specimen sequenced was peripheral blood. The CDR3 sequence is CASSEDREATQQYV. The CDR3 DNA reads TGTGCCAGCAGTGAAGATCGGGAGGCTACGCAGCAGTACGTC.